Below, one T cell receptor beta chain is given with its context. What it binds is not known. The data are from a study of beta chain features in type 1 diabetes. Study context: Similarity in age, gender and cell yields was seen between patients and healthy donors. Study results and limitations: Sampled from patients, naive, central memory and Treg TCRB repertoires appeared more similar than those sampled from healthy donors. PCR might pick shorter templates more often, in the same way for patients and controls. A moderate, significant TCRB CDR3 shortening appeared in type 1 diabetes across four CD4+ subsets.

Investigators reverse transcribed all isolated RNA, so they sequenced expressed TCRB transcripts. Generated by immunoSEQ multiplex PCR, the TCRdb table keeps only in-frame clones and is missing some. Of roughly 220,000 clones listed, roughly 17% are singletons. Heparinised blood was drawn once per donor, averaging roughly 110 mL. The CDR3 is 14 residues long. Unmatched junction bases numbered 4, after V lost 3 bases and J lost 3 bases. The germline CDR1 and CDR2 sequences are GTSNPN and SVGIG (reference sequence). The sample comprised naive CD4+ T cells from blood. The rearrangement links TRBV30 to TRBJ2-1; 8 bases fit TRBD2. The clonotype comes from a man younger than 45 with type 1 diabetes. The CDR3 nucleotides read TGTGCCTGGAGGCTAGCGGGCGGCTACAATGAGCAGTTCTTC. Its protein is CAWRLAGGYNEQFF.